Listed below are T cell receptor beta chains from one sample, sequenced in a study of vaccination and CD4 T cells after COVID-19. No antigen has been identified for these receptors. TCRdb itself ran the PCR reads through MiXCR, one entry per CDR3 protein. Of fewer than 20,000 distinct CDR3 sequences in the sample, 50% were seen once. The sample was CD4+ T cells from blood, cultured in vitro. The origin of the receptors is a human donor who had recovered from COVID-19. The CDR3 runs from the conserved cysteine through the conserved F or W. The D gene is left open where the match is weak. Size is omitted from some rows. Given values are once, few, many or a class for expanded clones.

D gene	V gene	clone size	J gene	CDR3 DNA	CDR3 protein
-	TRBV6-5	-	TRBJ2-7	TGTGCCAGCAGTTACGACGGGATTAACGAGCAGTACTTC	CASSYDGINEQYF
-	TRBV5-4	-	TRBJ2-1	TGTGCCAGCAGCCGGAGGGACAGCTCCTACAATGAGCAGTTCTTC	CASSRRDSSYNEQFF
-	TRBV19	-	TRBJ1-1	TGTGCCAGTAGTCGCTGGGGTGAAGCTTTCTTT	CASSRWGEAFF
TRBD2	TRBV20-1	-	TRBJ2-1	TGCAGTGCTAGCCTCGGACTAGCGGGGTTGTGGGGCAATGAGCAGTTCTTC	CSASLGLAGLWGNEQFF
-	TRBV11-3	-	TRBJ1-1	TGTGCCAGCAGCTTAGAAACTTCGGAAGCTTTCTTT	CASSLETSEAFF
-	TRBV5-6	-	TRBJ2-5	TGTGCCAGCAGCCGATTCAGGGACCGAGGCCGGGAGACCCAGTACTTC	CASSRFRDRGRETQYF
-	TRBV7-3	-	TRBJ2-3	TGTGCCAGCAGTCTCGGGGGGCACTTCACAGATACGCAGTATTTT	CASSLGGHFTDTQYF
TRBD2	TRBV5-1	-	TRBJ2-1	TGCGCCAGCAGCTCCCCGGGACTAGCGGTTGGGACCTACAATGAGCAGTTCTTC	CASSSPGLAVGTYNEQFF
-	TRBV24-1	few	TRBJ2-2	TGTGCCACCAGTCGTGGGGGGCAATACACCGGGGAGCTGTTTTTT	CATSRGGQYTGELFF
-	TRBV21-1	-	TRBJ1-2	TGTGCCAGCAGCGTCACCCAGAAAGATGGCTACACCTTC	CASSVTQKDGYTF
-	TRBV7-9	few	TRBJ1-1	TGTGCCAGCAGCTTTGGCATGAACACTGAAGCTTTCTTT	CASSFGMNTEAFF
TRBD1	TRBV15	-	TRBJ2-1	TGTGCCACCAGCGGGGGACAGGGCCCCCTCAATGAGCAGTTCTTC	CATSGGQGPLNEQFF
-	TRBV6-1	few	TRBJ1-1	TGTGCCAGCATCGTATCCGGGACGTCGAACACTGAAGCTTTCTTT	CASIVSGTSNTEAFF
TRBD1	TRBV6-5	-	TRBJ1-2	TGTGCCAGCAGTTACTCTCCCGGACAGGGGGCTTATGGCTACACCTTC	CASSYSPGQGAYGYTF
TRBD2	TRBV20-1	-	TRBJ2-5	TGCAGTGCTCGCGGACTAGCGGGAATAGAGACCCAGTACTTC	CSARGLAGIETQYF
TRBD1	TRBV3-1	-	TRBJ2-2	TGTGCCAGCAGCGGACGGACAGGGGTTCTCGGGGAGCTGTTTTTT	CASSGRTGVLGELFF
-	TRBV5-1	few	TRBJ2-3	TGCGCCAGCAGCGAACTATGGGATACGCAGTATTTT	CASSELWDTQYF
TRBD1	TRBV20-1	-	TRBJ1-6	TGCAGTGCTAGAGATTGGGTGGGACAGGGGAATTCACCCCTCCACTTT	CSARDWVGQGNSPLHF
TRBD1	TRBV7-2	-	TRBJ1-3	TGTGCCAGCAGCCCATGGCCGCTGATGGGGACAGGGGCGGGGGACACCATATATTTT	CASSPWPLMGTGAGDTIYF
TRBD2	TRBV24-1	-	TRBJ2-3	TGTGCCACCAGTGACAGGACTAGCGGGGGCACAGATACGCAGTATTTT	CATSDRTSGGTDTQYF
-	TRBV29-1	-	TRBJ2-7	TGCAGCGTTGGGGCAGGGGCCAACTACGAGCAGTACTTC	CSVGAGANYEQYF
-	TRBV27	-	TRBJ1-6	TGTGCCAGCAGTCCCACATATTACAGCTCCTATAATTCACCCCTCCACTTT	CASSPTYYSSYNSPLHF
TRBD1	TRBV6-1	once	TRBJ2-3	TGTGCCAGCAGTCGCACAGGGGTAGGTGATACGCAGTATTTT	CASSRTGVGDTQYF
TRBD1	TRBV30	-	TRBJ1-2	TGTGCCTGGAGTCAAAGACAGGGGGGCTACACCTTC	CAWSQRQGGYTF
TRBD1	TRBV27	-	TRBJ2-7	TGTGCCAGCAGGAGGGGACAGGGGATAGGTGAGCAGTACTTC	CASRRGQGIGEQYF
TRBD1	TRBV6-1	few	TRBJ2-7	TGTGCCAGCAGTGTCCGGGGACAGGGGCCCTACGAGCAGTACTTC	CASSVRGQGPYEQYF
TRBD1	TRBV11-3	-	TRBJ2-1	TGTGCCAGCAGCTTAACACCCGGGACAGGGTCCTACAATGAGCAGTTCTTC	CASSLTPGTGSYNEQFF
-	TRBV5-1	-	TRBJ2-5	TGCGCCAGCAGCTTCGGTCTACGAGGAGAGACCCAGTACTTC	CASSFGLRGETQYF
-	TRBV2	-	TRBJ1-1	TGTGCCAGCAGCCGAGACTTGGGGACTGAAGCTTTCTTT	CASSRDLGTEAFF
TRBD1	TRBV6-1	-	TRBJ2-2	TGTGCCAGCAGCCCTCAGACAGGGGGAGACACCGGGGAGCTGTTTTTT	CASSPQTGGDTGELFF
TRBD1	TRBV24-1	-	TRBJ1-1	TGTGCCACCAGTGAGGCAGGGACAGGGGAAGCTTTCTTT	CATSEAGTGEAFF
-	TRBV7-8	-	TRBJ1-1	TGTGCCAGCAGCTTAGCCCGTTATCGGGAGGATGAAGCTTTCTTT	CASSLARYREDEAFF
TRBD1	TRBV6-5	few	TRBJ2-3	TGTGCCAGCAGTTCCGGGACAGGAGGCACAGATACGCAGTATTTT	CASSSGTGGTDTQYF
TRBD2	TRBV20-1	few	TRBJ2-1	TGCAGTGCTCTGTCTAGCGGGAGACACAATGAGCAGTTCTTC	CSALSSGRHNEQFF
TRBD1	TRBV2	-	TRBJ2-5	TGTGCCAGCAGTGGAACAGGGCAGGGGGCCCAGTACTTC	CASSGTGQGAQYF
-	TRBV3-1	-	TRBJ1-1	TGTGCCAGCAGCCCCGTCGCAGGGACGGGTGAAGCTTTCTTT	CASSPVAGTGEAFF
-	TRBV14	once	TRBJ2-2	TGTGCCAGCAGCCAAGTGGGAGGGAACACCGGGGAGCTGTTTTTT	CASSQVGGNTGELFF
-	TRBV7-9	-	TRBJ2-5	TGTGCCAGCAGCTACACAGGGTTGGAAGAGACCCAGTACTTC	CASSYTGLEETQYF
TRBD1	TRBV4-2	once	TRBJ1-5	TGTGCCAGCAGCCCGAAGGCAGGGGGTGATACTTATAGCAATCAGCCCCAGCATTTT	CASSPKAGGDTYSNQPQHF
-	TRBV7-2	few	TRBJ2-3	TGTGCCAGCACCCCTTACGCCGGGGGCGCGGACCTCGGGCAGTATTTT	CASTPYAGGADLGQYF
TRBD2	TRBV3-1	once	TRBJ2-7	TGTGCCAGCAGCCGCCCTTCCACTAGCGGGAGGGGTGAGCAGTACTTC	CASSRPSTSGRGEQYF
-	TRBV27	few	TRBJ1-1	TGTGCCAGCAGTGACAGGAGGGACACTGAAGCTTTCTTT	CASSDRRDTEAFF
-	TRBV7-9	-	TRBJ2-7	TGTGCCAGCAGCCCCGCCGGGGCGGTCGCCGCCGAGCAGTACTTC	CASSPAGAVAAEQYF
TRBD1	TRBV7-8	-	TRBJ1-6	TGTGCCAGCAGCTCCCACAGGGGGCGGTATTCACCCCTCCACTTT	CASSSHRGRYSPLHF
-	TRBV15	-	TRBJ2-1	TGTGCCACCAGACCGGACTACTACAATGAGCAGTTCTTC	CATRPDYYNEQFF
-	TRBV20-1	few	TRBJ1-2	TGCAGTGCGCCACCGGGACGCCGACACCCTCTATATGGCTACACCTTC	CSAPPGRRHPLYGYTF
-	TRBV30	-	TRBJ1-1	TGTGCCTGGAGAGAGACAGTATACACTGAAGCTTTCTTT	CAWRETVYTEAFF
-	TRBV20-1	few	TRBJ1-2	TGCAGTGCTAGAGTGGGTGGCTATGGCTACACCTTC	CSARVGGYGYTF
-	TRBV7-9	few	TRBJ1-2	TGTGCCAGCAGCTTAGAAGGGGATGGCTACACCTTC	CASSLEGDGYTF
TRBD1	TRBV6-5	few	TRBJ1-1	TGTGCCAGCAGTTATGGGACAGGATTCAACACTGAAGCTTTCTTT	CASSYGTGFNTEAFF
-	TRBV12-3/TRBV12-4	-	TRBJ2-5	TGTGCCAGCAGATTAGGAGGAGAGACCCAGTACTTC	CASRLGGETQYF
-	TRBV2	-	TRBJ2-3	TGTGCCCACCGGGACACAGCAGATACGCAGTATTTT	CAHRDTADTQYF
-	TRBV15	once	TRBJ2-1	TGTGCCACCAGCAGAGGGGGGCAGAATGAGCAGTTCTTC	CATSRGGQNEQFF
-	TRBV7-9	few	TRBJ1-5	TGTGCCAGCAGCTTAGACGGGCTTAGCAATCAGCCCCAGCATTTT	CASSLDGLSNQPQHF
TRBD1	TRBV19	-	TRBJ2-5	TGTGCCAGTAGTATAGATGGAGAGACAGGGCAAGAGACCCAGTACTTC	CASSIDGETGQETQYF
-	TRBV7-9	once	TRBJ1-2	TGTGCCAGCAGCTTAGTCGACAGAGGCTACACCTTC	CASSLVDRGYTF